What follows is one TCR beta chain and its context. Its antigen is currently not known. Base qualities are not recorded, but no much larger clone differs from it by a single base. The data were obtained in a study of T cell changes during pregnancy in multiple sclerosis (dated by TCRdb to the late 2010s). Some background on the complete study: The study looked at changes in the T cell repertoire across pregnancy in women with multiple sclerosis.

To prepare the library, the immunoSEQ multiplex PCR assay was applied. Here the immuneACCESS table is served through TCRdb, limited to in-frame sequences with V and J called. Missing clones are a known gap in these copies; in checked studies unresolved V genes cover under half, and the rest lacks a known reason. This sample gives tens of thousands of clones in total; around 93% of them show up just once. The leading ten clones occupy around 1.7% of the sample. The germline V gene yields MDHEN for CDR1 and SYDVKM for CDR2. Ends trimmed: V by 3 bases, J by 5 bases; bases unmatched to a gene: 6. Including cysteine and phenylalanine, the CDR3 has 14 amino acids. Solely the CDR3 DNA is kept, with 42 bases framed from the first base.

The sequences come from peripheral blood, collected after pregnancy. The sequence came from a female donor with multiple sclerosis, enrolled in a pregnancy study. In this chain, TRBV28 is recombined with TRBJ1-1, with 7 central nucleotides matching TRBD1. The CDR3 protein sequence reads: CASSFSRGYTEAFF. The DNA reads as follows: TGTGCCAGCAGTTTTTCCAGGGGGTATACTGAAGCTTTCTTT.